The 14 T cell receptor beta chains reported below all come from one sample, sequenced in a study of OX40 agonist ivuxolimab in advanced cancers. Sequencing was performed with immunoSEQ multiplex PCR; in TCRdb, only in-frame clones are kept and a portion is missing. Here the sample spans fewer than 95,000 clones, under 95% being singletons. Sequencing used CD4+ or CD8+ T cells sorted from blood, obtained in a trial of the OX40 agonist ivuxolimab. Every receptor here comes from an adult with an advanced solid tumor such as melanoma, head and neck, liver or kidney cancer.

CDR3 residues: CASNSRGHTSVYEQYF. The CDR3 nucleotides are TGTGCCAGTAATTCTAGGGGTCACACCTCTGTGTACGAGCAGTACTTC. This rearrangement joins TRBV28 to TRBJ2-7; D perhaps matches TRBD1 (5 bases). V lost 9 bases to trimming and J lost 4 bases, with 25 bases between them. The CDR3 totals 16 residues. Per germline, CDR1 MDHEN and CDR2 SYDVKM.

This sequence joins TRBV5-6 and TRBJ2-1, with D hard to call. Germline CDR1 and CDR2: SGHDT and YYEEEE. The CDR3 length is 11 residues. V lost 6 bases and J 3 bases, leaving 4 bases between the germline ends. CDR3 bases: TGTGCCAGCACCATCTACAATGAGCAGTTCTTC. This codes for CASTIYNEQFF.

The chain employs TRBV19 and TRBJ2-2; 8 nucleotides match TRBD1. The CDR3 consists of 17 residues. V lost 1 base and J lost 3; bases outside the gene matches: 7. Germline assignment: CDR1 LNHDA and CDR2 SQIVND (reference sequence). CDR3 sequence (DNA): TGTGCCAGTAGTATAGGGTATTCAGGGGGCTACACCGGGGAGCTGTTTTTT. Its protein is CASSIGYSGGYTGELFF.

The CDR3 protein is CASSSGRRDTEAFF. CDR3 in DNA: TGTGCCAGCAGCTCAGGGCGAAGGGACACTGAAGCTTTCTTT. The chain employs TRBV11-3 and TRBJ1-1, with a weak D call TRBD1 (5 bases). The ends were cut back, 4 bases at V and 3 bases at J, with 12 bases in the middle. The CDR3 loop spans 14 amino acids. Germline values: CDR1 SGHNT, CDR2 YENEEA. The complete variable domain, with remaining parts taken from reference TRBV11-3 and TRBJ1-1, reads EAGVVQSPRYKIIEKKQPVAFWCNPISGHNTLYWYLQNLGQGPELLIRYENEEAVDDSQLPKDRFSAERLKGVDSTLKIQPAELGDSAVYLCASSSGRRDTEAFFGQGTRLTVV.

V gene TRBV7-9 combines with J gene TRBJ1-6, with 7 bases identical to TRBD1. CDR1 and CDR2 from the germline V gene are SEHNR and FQNEAQ (reference sequence). The CDR3 runs to 14 residues. J gave up 5 bases and V 6 bases, and 4 bases lay outside the gene matches. The CDR3 loop reads CASSRDSHNSPLHF. The CDR3 DNA reads TGTGCCAGCAGTCGGGACAGTCATAATTCACCCCTCCACTTT.

The chain combines TRBV9 with TRBJ2-7; D is tentatively TRBD1 or TRBD2 (6 bases each). With 0 bases removed from V and 3 bases from J, the gap between germline ends came to 16 bases. This CDR3 contains 16 residues. The germline V gene encodes CDR1 SGDLS and CDR2 YYNGEE. CDR3 DNA sequence: TGTGCCAGCAGCGTAGACCCGGGGGCGGGGCGCTACGAGCAGTACTTC. Translated: CASSVDPGAGRYEQYF.

The CDR3 spells CASSEFWTSGSTGELFF. The CDR3 coding sequence is TGTGCCAGCAGTGAGTTTTGGACTAGCGGTAGCACCGGGGAGCTGTTTTTT. The gene calls are TRBV2 and TRBJ2-2, with TRBD2 identical over 10 bases. CDR3 length: 17 amino acids. From germline, CDR1 is SNHLY and CDR2 FYNNEI. V shed 3 bases, J shed 4 bases, and the junction held 8 bases outside the gene matches.

This chain links TRBV7-9 with TRBJ2-3; 10 bases agree with TRBD2. The trim removed 4 bases at V and 6 bases at J, leaving 10 bases unmatched. Germline V lookup: CDR1 SEHNR, CDR2 FQNEAQ (reference sequence). The CDR3 spans 16 residues. CDR3 nucleotides: TGTGCCAGCAGCTCCCGACTAGCGGGCCCCCTCGATACGCAGTATTTT. This sequence encodes CASSSRLAGPLDTQYF.

The rearrangement uses TRBV7-8 and TRBJ1-5; D is unclear. Per the germline V gene, CDR1 is SGHVS and CDR2 is FQNEAQ. The CDR3 has 15 amino acids. Trimming took off 1 base at V and 0 bases at J, with 7 bases between the two ends. The CDR3 is CASSLGSNSNQPQHF. The CDR3 DNA follows: TGTGCCAGCAGCTTAGGGTCTAATAGCAATCAGCCCCAGCATTTT.

The J gene is TRBJ2-1, the V gene TRBV18, with D perhaps given as TRBD1 or TRBD2 (5 bases each). V gave up 6 bases and J gave up 1 base, with 13 bases separating them. Looked up from germline, CDR1 is KGHSH and CDR2 is LQKENI. The CDR3 is 15 residues long. CDR3: CASSRDRGSYNEQFF. CDR3 bases: TGTGCCAGCTCTCGGGACCGGGGATCCTACAATGAGCAGTTCTTC.

The chain carries TRBV7-2 and TRBJ2-7; D is possibly TRBD1 (5 bases). Trimming left V 0 bases short and J 0 bases short, with 9 bases between. The CDR3 sequence is 15 residues long. The V gene's germline CDR1 is SGHTA and CDR2 FQGNSA. The CDR3 reads CASSLAKGLSYEQYF. CDR3 nucleotide sequence: TGTGCCAGCAGCTTAGCGAAGGGGCTCTCCTACGAGCAGTACTTC.

V is TRBV11-3 and J is TRBJ1-1; D is possibly TRBD1 (5 bases). Trimming removed 1 base from V and 0 bases from J, with 9 bases in between. Germline loops: CDR1 SGHNT, CDR2 YENEEA. The CDR3 totals 15 residues. The DNA for the CDR3 is TGTGCCAGCAGCTTAGTACAGGACATGAACACTGAAGCTTTCTTT. It encodes CASSLVQDMNTEAFF. Complete variable domain (other parts from reference TRBV11-3 and TRBJ1-1): EAGVVQSPRYKIIEKKQPVAFWCNPISGHNTLYWYLQNLGQGPELLIRYENEEAVDDSQLPKDRFSAERLKGVDSTLKIQPAELGDSAVYLCASSLVQDMNTEAFFGQGTRLTVV.

The chain is built from TRBV19 and TRBJ1-4; D perhaps matches TRBD1 (5 bases). This CDR3 comprises 13 residues. From germline, CDR1 is LNHDA and CDR2 SQIVND (reference sequence). V lost 0 bases and J lost 8, with 7 bases in between. CDR3 nucleotide sequence: TGTGCCAGTAGTATAGATCGGGACGAAAAACTGTTTTTT. Translating gives CASSIDRDEKLFF.

V is TRBV6-6 and J is TRBJ2-5; 10 bases align to TRBD2. The CDR3 runs 15 residues. J was trimmed by 5 bases and V by 3 bases; bases with no gene match: 6. The germline V gene has CDR1 MNHNY and CDR2 SVGAGI (reference sequence). The CDR3 DNA reads as TGTGCCAGCAGTTATTCCGGGACTAGCGAGGAGACCCAGTACTTC. It yields the protein CASSYSGTSEETQYF.